This T cell receptor (beta chain) was identified in a study of blood T cell repertoires in COVID-19. Turning to the study itself: COVID-19 samples, acute and convalescent, were from the United States, Italy and Spain.

Between the trimmed V and J ends, which lost 0 bases and 4 bases, there was a span of 16 bases. The CDR3 runs 16 residues. CDR1 and CDR2 from the germline V gene are SGHNT and YENEEA. Original data processing: The assay estimated nucleated cells by amplifying reference gene primers. Using immunoSEQ multiplex PCR, the repertoire was profiled, and TCRdb retains in-frame clones only, with some absent. The V and J calls and clone size are taken from that table; D and trimming were inferred from the DNA. The sample shows tens of thousands of clones, 82% of them seen only once. This rearrangement joins TRBV11-3 to TRBJ2-7, with D tentatively TRBD2 (5 bases). The specimen sequenced was peripheral blood. The receptor's source is a human donor with acute or convalescent COVID-19. The donor label of this sample is uncertain. The DNA for the CDR3 is TGTGCCAGCAGCTTAGAGTACTTCGGGGTGGGGTACGAGCAGTACTTC. Amino acid sequence: CASSLEYFGVGYEQYF. Filled out from reference TRBV11-3 and TRBJ2-7, the complete variable domain reads EAGVVQSPRYKIIEKKQPVAFWCNPISGHNTLYWYLQNLGQGPELLIRYENEEAVDDSQLPKDRFSAERLKGVDSTLKIQPAELGDSAVYLCASSLEYFGVGYEQYFGPGTRLTVT.